The next 21 T cell receptor beta chains were all read from a single sample in a study of shared clonotypes between healthy human individuals. TCRdb's copy holds only in-frame clones and misses some; the assay was immunoSEQ multiplex PCR. The sample includes about 450,000 clones, 79% of them seen just once. Sequenced material: PBMCs. These receptors were obtained from a woman between 40 and 55 years old in good health. Some clones in this sample may be carry-over from other donors' samples.

The chain uses TRBV2 and TRBJ1-1, with 7 nucleotides matching TRBD1. V shed 4 bases and J 4 bases; nucleotides not matched to a gene: 6. Germline V gene data show CDR1 as SNHLY and CDR2 as FYNNEI. CDR3 length: 14 amino acids. In DNA form, the CDR3 reads TGTGCCAGCAGTGGCGACAGGGTTGGCACTGAAGCTTTCTTT. Translating gives CASSGDRVGTEAFF.

The genes are TRBV15 and TRBJ2-3; 7 bases align to TRBD1. J lost 3 bases, V lost 5 bases, and 8 bases had no gene match. There are 15 residues in the CDR3. Germline loops: CDR1 LNHNV, CDR2 YYDKDF (reference sequence). CDR3 coding DNA: TGTGCCACCAGCTACAGGGGTGGGTTTACAGATACGCAGTATTTT. Protein sequence: CATSYRGGFTDTQYF.

The chain employs TRBV18 and TRBJ1-1, with TRBD1 matching over 8 bases. The CDR3 spans 17 residues. J was trimmed by 0 bases and V by 1 base; bases with no gene match: 7. Per the germline V gene, CDR1 is KGHSH and CDR2 is LQKENI. The CDR3 nucleotides read TGTGCCAGCTCACCACGGGACAGGCCCTTCATGAACACTGAAGCTTTCTTT. Encoded protein: CASSPRDRPFMNTEAFF.

V gene TRBV27 combines with J gene TRBJ2-1, with 8 bases identical to TRBD1. CDR1 and CDR2 from the germline V gene are MNHEY and SMNVEV (reference sequence). Trimming at V came to 8 bases and at J to 0 bases, leaving 3 bases not matched to a gene. The CDR3 consists of 14 residues. The CDR3 here is CASRTGSSYNEQFF. The CDR3 nucleotides are TGTGCCAGCCGGACAGGGAGCTCCTACAATGAGCAGTTCTTC.

The CDR3 nucleotides are TGCAGCGCGAGCGGGCCCCCATCCACAGATACGCAGTATTTT. It translates to CSASGPPSTDTQYF. The chain has TRBV29-1 and TRBJ2-3; perhaps TRBD2 as D (6 bases). The V end lost 7 bases, the J end lost 2 bases, and 16 bases lay between the germline ends. Germline V gene sequence: CDR1 SQVTM, CDR2 ANQGSEA. CDR3 length: 14 residues.

The chain links TRBV21-1 to TRBJ2-2; TRBD1, the table's D call, was not compared with the DNA. TRBV21-1 is termed a pseudogene. The CDR3 totals 14 residues. CDR3 bases: TGTGCCAGCAGCGATACAGGGGGCGGCGGGGAGCTGTTTTTT. As protein: CASSDTGGGGELFF.

The V call is TRBV7-8, the J call TRBJ1-1; possible D gene TRBD1, 6 bases. Germline CDR1 is SGHVS and CDR2 is FQNEAQ. The CDR3 is made up of 15 amino acids. Trimming took off 3 bases at V and 3 bases at J, with 14 bases between the two ends. In DNA form, the CDR3 reads TGTGCCAGCAGCTTTTCACCGGGGGGGCACACTGAAGCTTTCTTT. This sequence encodes CASSFSPGGHTEAFF.

Of note for this clone: The sample holds other DNA sequences that translate to the same CDR3. This chain links TRBV7-2 with TRBJ2-3; 7 nucleotides match TRBD2. The germline V gene encodes CDR1 SGHTA and CDR2 FQGNSA. CDR3 length: 15 residues. Trimming took 0 bases from V and 2 from J; bases not matched to a gene: 2. CDR3 nucleotides: TGTGCCAGCAGCTTAGCCCTAGCGGTCACAGATACGCAGTATTTT. Its translation: CASSLALAVTDTQYF.

Concerning this clone: This may stem from a read error, because a much larger clone lies one nucleotide away. This chain connects TRBV7-9 to TRBJ1-5, with D unresolved. Germline-derived CDR1 and CDR2 are SEHNR and FQNEAQ (reference sequence). The V gene lost 8 bases and the J gene lost 0 bases, with 8 bases spanning the gap. This CDR3 region has 13 residues. In DNA form, the CDR3 reads TGTGCCAGCTCCCGGGATAGCAATCAGCCCCAGCATTTT. This translates into CASSRDSNQPQHF.

This clone was picked up one time. J is TRBJ2-3 and V is TRBV5-4, with no clear D. The germline gives CDR1 SGHNT, CDR2 YYREEE (reference sequence). This CDR3 comprises 12 residues. Between the trimmed V and J ends, which lost 3 bases and 4 bases, there was a span of 6 bases. In DNA form, the CDR3 reads TGTGCCAGCAGCTACGACTCAGATACGCAGTATTTT. It encodes CASSYDSDTQYF.

This clone appeared a single time. This may arise from a read error, as a much more abundant clone is one base away. CDR3 nucleotides: TGTGCCAGCAGTCATCGACCTAGCGGGAGGGGACGACATAACGAGCAGTACTTC. This sequence encodes CASSHRPSGRGRHNEQYF. J is TRBJ2-7 and V is TRBV28, with TRBD2 identical over 12 bases. The CDR3 covers 18 residues. The V gene end was trimmed by 5 bases and the J gene end by 5 bases; junction bases not matched to a gene: 16. Per germline, CDR1 MDHEN and CDR2 SYDVKM.

The chain joins TRBV6-4 to TRBJ2-3, with 7 bases aligning to TRBD1. This CDR3 comprises 14 residues. From germline, CDR1 is MRHNA and CDR2 SNTAGT. Trimming at V came to 3 bases and at J to 4 bases, leaving 4 bases not matched to a gene. In DNA form, the CDR3 reads TGTGCCAGCAGTGAAACAGGGGCAGCAGATACGCAGTATTTT. As protein: CASSETGAADTQYF.

The chain recombines TRBV4-2 with TRBJ2-7; weak D call: TRBD2 (5 bases). Trimming shortened V by 0 bases and J by 2 bases, and 14 bases separated the two germline ends. The CDR3 has 16 amino acids. Germline V lookup: CDR1 LGHNA, CDR2 YNFKEQ. CDR3 sequence: CASSQDWRLAPYEQYF. DNA of the CDR3: TGTGCCAGCAGCCAAGATTGGAGGCTAGCTCCCTACGAGCAGTACTTC.

The rearrangement joins TRBV30 to TRBJ1-4, with unresolved D. This CDR3 region has 11 residues. Germline-derived CDR1 and CDR2 are GTSNPN and SVGIG (reference sequence). The V end was cut by 2 bases, the J end by 8 bases, with 6 bases between. CDR3 protein: CAWSTSEKLFF. CDR3 nucleotides: TGTGCCTGGAGTACAAGCGAAAAACTGTTTTTT.

The chain links TRBV11-2 to TRBJ2-7; possibly TRBD1 for D (6 bases). The CDR3 length is 16 residues. From germline, CDR1 is SGHAT and CDR2 FQNNGV. The V end was cut by 3 bases, the J end by 4 bases, with 19 bases between. DNA for the CDR3: TGTGCCAGCAGCTTCCAAGGACAGTTCGGACTTTACGAGCAGTACTTC. This translates into CASSFQGQFGLYEQYF.

The rearrangement links TRBV19 to TRBJ1-5; D is unresolved. This CDR3 comprises 12 residues. CDR1 is LNHDA and CDR2 is SQIVND in the germline V gene (reference sequence). V gave up 6 bases and J gave up 3 bases, with 6 bases separating them. For the CDR3, the DNA is TGTGCCAGTAGCCTATACAATCAGCCCCAGCATTTT. This encodes CASSLYNQPQHF.

In the case of this clone: A much larger clone differs from this one at a single base, so this may be a read error. The chain carries TRBV5-1 and TRBJ2-7, with a weak D call TRBD2 (5 bases). The CDR3 runs to 13 residues. The ends were cut back, 4 bases at V and 3 bases at J, with 11 bases in the middle. Germline CDR1 SGHRS, CDR2 YFSETQ. The CDR3 coding sequence is TGCGCCAGCAGCGAGGACTTCAACTACGAGCAGTACTTC. It codes for CASSEDFNYEQYF.

This clone was recorded a few times. The chain carries TRBV18 and TRBJ2-1; D perhaps matches TRBD2 (5 bases). Between the trimmed V and J ends, which lost 0 bases and 7 bases, there was a span of 10 bases. The CDR3 consists of 14 residues. Germline values: CDR1 KGHSH, CDR2 LQKENI. Here the CDR3 DNA reads TGTGCCAGCTCACCACCCGGGATAGGGAATGAGCAGTTCTTC. It translates to CASSPPGIGNEQFF.

The V call is TRBV11-3, the J call TRBJ1-1, with D hard to call. Germline CDR1 is SGHNT and CDR2 is YENEEA. Trimming left V 0 bases short and J 1 base short, with 3 bases between. The CDR3 totals 13 residues. The CDR3 reads CASSLDANTEAFF. The CDR3 bases are TGTGCCAGCAGCTTAGATGCGAACACTGAAGCTTTCTTT.

This chain joins TRBV9 and TRBJ2-7; 12 bases line up with TRBD2. This CDR3 comprises 14 residues. In germline, CDR1 is SGDLS, CDR2 YYNGEE. The J segment lost 4 bases and the V segment lost 3 bases, leaving 2 bases of the junction unmatched. The CDR3 DNA reads as TGTGCCAGCAGCGACGGGACTAGCGGGTACGAGCAGTACTTC. Translating it yields CASSDGTSGYEQYF.

The V gene is TRBV7-8, the J gene TRBJ2-7; TRBD1 aligns across 7 bases. Unmatched junction bases numbered 5, after V lost 7 bases and J lost 2 bases. Germline V gene lookup returns CDR1 SGHVS and CDR2 FQNEAQ. The CDR3 extends over 13 amino acids. The CDR3 loop is CASNRGGAYEQYF. In nucleotides, the CDR3 is TGTGCCAGCAACAGGGGTGGGGCCTACGAGCAGTACTTC.